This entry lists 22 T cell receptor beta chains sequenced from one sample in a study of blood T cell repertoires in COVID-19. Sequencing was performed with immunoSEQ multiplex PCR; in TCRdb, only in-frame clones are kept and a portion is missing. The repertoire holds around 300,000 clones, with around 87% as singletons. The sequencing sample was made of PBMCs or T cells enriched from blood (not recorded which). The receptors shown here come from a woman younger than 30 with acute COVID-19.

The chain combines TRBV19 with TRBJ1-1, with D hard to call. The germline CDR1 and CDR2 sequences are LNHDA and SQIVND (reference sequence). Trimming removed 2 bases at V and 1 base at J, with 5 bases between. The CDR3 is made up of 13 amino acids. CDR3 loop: CASSIQSNTEAFF. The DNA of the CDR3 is TGTGCCAGTAGTATACAATCGAACACTGAAGCTTTCTTT.

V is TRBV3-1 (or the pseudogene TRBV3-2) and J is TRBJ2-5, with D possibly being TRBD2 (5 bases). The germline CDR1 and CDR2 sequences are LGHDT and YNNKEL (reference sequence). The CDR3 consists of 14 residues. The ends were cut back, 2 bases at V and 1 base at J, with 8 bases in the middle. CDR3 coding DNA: TGTGCCAGCAGCCAATCGCGGGCCCAAGAGACCCAGTACTTC. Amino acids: CASSQSRAQETQYF.

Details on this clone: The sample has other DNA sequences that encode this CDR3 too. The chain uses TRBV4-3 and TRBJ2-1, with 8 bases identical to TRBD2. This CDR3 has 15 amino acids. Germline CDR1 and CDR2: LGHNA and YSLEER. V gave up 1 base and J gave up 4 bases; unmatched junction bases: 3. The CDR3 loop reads CASSQGSGRYNEQFF. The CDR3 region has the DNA TGCGCCAGCAGCCAAGGGAGCGGGAGATACAATGAGCAGTTCTTC.

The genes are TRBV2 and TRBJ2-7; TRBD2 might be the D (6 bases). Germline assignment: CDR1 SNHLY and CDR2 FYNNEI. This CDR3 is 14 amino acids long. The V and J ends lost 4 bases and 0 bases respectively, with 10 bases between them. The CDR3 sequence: CASSVGGSSYEQYF. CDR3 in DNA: TGTGCCAGCAGTGTGGGAGGTAGCTCCTACGAGCAGTACTTC. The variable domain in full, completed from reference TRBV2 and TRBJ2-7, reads EPEVTQTPSHQVTQMGQEVILRCVPISNHLYFYWYRQILGQKVEFLVSFYNNEISEKSEIFDDQFSVERPDGSNFTLKIRSTKLEDSAMYFCASSVGGSSYEQYFGPGTRLTVT.

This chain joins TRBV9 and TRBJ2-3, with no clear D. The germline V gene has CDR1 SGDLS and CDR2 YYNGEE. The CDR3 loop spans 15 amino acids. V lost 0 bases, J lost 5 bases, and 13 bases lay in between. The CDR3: CASSVGGAVGDTQYF. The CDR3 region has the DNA TGTGCCAGCAGCGTAGGAGGAGCAGTTGGAGATACGCAGTATTTT.

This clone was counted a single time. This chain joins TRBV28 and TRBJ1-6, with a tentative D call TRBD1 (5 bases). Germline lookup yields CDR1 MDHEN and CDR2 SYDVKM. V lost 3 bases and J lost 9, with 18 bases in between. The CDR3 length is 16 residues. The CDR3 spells CASSLPADSVGSPLHF. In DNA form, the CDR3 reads TGTGCCAGCAGTTTGCCCGCCGACAGCGTGGGTTCACCCCTCCACTTT.

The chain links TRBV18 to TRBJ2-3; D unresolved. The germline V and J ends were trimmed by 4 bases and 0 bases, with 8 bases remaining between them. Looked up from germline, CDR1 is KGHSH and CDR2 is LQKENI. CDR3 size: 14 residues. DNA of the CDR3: TGTGCCAGCTCACACAAGACTAGCACAGATACGCAGTATTTT. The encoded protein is CASSHKTSTDTQYF.

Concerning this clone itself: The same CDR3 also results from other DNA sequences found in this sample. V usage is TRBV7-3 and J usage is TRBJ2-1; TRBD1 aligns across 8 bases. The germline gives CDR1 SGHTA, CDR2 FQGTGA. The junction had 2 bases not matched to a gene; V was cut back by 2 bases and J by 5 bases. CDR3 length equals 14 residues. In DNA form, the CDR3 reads TGTGCCAGCAGCTTAGGACAGGGCCACAATGAGCAGTTCTTC. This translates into CASSLGQGHNEQFF.

CDR3 sequence: CASTSGALDTQYF. The CDR3 nucleotides read TGTGCCAGTACTAGCGGGGCCTTGGATACGCAGTATTTT. The chain couples TRBV7-3 to TRBJ2-3; 10 nucleotides align to TRBD2. The V segment lost 9 bases and the J segment 6 bases; nucleotides outside the gene matches: 6. Germline loops: CDR1 SGHTA, CDR2 FQGTGA. The CDR3 length is 13 residues.

CDR3 bases: TGTGCCAGCAGCTTAAACGGGAATCAGCCCCAGCATTTT. This encodes CASSLNGNQPQHF. The J gene is TRBJ1-5, the V gene TRBV13; unclear D gene. The CDR3 is 13 residues long. V was clipped by 2 bases and J by 4 bases, with 6 bases between them. CDR1 PRHDT and CDR2 FYEKMQ come from the germline V gene (reference sequence).

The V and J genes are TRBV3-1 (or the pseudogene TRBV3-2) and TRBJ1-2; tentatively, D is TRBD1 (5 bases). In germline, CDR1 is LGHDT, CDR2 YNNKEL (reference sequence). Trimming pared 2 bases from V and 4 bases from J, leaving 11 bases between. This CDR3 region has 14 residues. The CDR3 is CASSQTPTAYGYTF. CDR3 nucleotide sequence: TGTGCCAGCAGCCAAACCCCGACAGCCTATGGCTACACCTTC.

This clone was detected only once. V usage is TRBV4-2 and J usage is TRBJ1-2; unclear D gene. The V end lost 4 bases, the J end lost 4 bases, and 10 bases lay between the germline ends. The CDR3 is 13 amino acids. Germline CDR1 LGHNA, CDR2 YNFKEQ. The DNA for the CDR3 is TGTGCCAGCAGCCTCGAGGGTGCCTATGGCTACACCTTC. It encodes CASSLEGAYGYTF.

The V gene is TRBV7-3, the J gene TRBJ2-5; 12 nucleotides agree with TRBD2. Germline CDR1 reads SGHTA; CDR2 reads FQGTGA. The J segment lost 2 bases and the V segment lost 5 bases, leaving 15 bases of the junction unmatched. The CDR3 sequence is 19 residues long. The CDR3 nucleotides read TGTGCCAGCAGCCTTGGACTAGCGGGACTCTCTGGGGGACAAGAGACCCAGTACTTC. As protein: CASSLGLAGLSGGQETQYF.

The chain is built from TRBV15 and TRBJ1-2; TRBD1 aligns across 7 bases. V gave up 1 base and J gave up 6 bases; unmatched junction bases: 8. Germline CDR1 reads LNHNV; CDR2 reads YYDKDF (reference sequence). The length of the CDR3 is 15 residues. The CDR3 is CATSRVGGGADGYTF. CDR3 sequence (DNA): TGTGCCACCAGCAGAGTAGGAGGGGGCGCTGATGGCTACACCTTC.

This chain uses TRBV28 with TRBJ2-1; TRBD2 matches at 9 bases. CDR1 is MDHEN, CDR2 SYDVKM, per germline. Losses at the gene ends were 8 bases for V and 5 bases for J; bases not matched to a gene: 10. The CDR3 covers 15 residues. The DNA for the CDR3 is TGTGCCAGCGGCCGGGGCGCGGGAGGGAACAATGAGCAGTTCTTC. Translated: CASGRGAGGNNEQFF.

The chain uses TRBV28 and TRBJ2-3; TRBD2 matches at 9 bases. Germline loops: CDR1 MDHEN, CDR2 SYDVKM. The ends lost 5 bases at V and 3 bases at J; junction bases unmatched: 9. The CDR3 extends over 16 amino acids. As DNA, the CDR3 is TGTGCCAGCAGTGATGGTCGCGGGAGGGGGACAGATACGCAGTATTTT. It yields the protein CASSDGRGRGTDTQYF.

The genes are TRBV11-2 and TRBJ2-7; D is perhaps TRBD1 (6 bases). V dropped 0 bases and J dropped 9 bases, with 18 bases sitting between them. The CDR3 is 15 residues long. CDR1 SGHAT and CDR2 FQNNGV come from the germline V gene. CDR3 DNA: TGTGCCAGCAGCTTAGATAGGCCGACAGGTTCAAGGCAGTACTTC. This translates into CASSLDRPTGSRQYF.

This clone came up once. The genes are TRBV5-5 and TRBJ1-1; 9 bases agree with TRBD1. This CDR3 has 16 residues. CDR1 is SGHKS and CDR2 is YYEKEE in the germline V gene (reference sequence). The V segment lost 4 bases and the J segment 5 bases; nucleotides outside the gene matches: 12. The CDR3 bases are TGTGCCAGCAGCAGGGATTCCGGGACAGGGTGGACTGAAGCTTTCTTT. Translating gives CASSRDSGTGWTEAFF.

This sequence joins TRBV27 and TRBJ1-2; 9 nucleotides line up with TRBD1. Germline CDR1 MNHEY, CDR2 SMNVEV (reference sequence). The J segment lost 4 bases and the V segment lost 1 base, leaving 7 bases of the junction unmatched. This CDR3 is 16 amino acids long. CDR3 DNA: TGTGCCAGCAGTTTATTTTCCGGGACAGGGCTCTATGGCTACACCTTC. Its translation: CASSLFSGTGLYGYTF.

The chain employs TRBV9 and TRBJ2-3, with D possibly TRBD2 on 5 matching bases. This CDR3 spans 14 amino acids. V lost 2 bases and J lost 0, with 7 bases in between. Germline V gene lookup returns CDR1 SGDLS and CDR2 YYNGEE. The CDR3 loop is CASSVAGSTDTQYF. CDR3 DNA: TGTGCCAGCAGCGTGGCGGGCAGCACAGATACGCAGTATTTT. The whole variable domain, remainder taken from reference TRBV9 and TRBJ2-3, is DSGVTQTPKHLITATGQRVTLRCSPRSGDLSVYWYQQSLDQGLQFLIQYYNGEERAKGNILERFSAQQFPDLHSELNLSSLELGDSALYFCASSVAGSTDTQYFGPGTRLTVL.

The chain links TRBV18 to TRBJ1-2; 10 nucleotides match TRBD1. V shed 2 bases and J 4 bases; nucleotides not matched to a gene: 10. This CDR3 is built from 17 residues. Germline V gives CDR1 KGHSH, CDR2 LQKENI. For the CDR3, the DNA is TGTGCCAGCTCACCAGGGACAGGGGCCCTGCGGGGCTATGGCTACACCTTC. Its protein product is CASSPGTGALRGYGYTF.

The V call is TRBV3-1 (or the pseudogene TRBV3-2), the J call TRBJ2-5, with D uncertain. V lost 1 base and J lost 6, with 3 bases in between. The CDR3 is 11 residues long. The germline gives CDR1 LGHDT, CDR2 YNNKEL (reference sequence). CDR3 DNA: TGTGCCAGCAGCCAAGGGCAGACCCAGTACTTC. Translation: CASSQGQTQYF.